This T cell receptor beta chain appears in the sequencing data of a study of blood T cells in healthy people across ages. The germline V gene encodes CDR1 SGHRS and CDR2 YFSETQ. This CDR3 contains 15 residues. Deletions cut 4 bases from V and 7 bases from J, with 17 bases between. Findings and limits, study-wide: Comparison with aged donors showed that long-lived donors had more naive CD4+ cells and higher diversity.

Comment on this clonotype: Its antigen remains unknown.

A second about 6 to 12 cycle PCR used barcoded and J-beta primers. TCRdb passed the 5' RACE reads through MiXCR, listing each CDR3 protein once. The sample yields 1.5 million to 2 million distinct CDR3 sequences, roughly 30% seen once. Sequencing used blood. The TCR was taken from a woman aged 30 to 39 in good health. The chain employs TRBV5-1 and TRBJ1-4; D gene ambiguous. This chain's CDR3 is CASSPRGGGFEKLFF. In nucleotides, the CDR3 is TGCGCCAGCAGCCCCCGAGGAGGCGGCTTTGAAAAACTGTTTTTT.